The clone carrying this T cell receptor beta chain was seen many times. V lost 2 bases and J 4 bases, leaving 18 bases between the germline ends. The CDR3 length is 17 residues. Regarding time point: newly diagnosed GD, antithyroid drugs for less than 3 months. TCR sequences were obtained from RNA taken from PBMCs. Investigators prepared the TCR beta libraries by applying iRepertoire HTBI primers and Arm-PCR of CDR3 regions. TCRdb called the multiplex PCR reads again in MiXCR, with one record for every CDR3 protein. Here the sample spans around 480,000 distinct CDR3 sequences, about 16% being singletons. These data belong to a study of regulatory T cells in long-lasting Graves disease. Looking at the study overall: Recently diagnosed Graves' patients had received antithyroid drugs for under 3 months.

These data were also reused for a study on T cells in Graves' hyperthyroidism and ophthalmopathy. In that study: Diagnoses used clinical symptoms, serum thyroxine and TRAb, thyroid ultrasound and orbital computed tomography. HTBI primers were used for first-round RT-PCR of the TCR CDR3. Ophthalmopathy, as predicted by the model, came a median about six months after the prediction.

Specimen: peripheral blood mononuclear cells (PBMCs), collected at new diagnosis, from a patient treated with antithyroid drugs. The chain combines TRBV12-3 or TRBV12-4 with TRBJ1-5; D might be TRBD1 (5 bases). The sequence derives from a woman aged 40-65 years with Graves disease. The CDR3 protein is CASSLLLGGRENQPQHF. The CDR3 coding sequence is TGTGCCAGCAGTTTACTACTCGGGGGACGGGAGAATCAGCCCCAGCATTTT.